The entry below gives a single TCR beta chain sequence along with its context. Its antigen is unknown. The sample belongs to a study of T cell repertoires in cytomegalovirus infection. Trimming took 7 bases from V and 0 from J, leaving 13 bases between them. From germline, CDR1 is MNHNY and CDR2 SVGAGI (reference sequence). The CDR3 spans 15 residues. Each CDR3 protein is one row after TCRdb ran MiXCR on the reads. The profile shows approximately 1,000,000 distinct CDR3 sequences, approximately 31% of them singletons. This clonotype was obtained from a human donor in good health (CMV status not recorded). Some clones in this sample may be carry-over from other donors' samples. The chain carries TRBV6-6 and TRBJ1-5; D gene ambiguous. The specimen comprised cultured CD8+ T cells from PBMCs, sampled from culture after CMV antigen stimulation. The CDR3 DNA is TGTGCCAGCACCAGGACGGACTATAGCAATCAGCCCCAGCATTTT. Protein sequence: CASTRTDYSNQPQHF.